The T cell receptor beta chain described here comes from a study of neoadjuvant anti-PD-1 for oral cavity cancer. This CDR3 comprises 16 residues. The V end was cut by 4 bases, the J end by 8 bases, with 23 bases between. Germline CDR1 reads LNHDA; CDR2 reads SQIVND (reference sequence). Notes on the study in general: Treg/Th17 ratio rose with pretreatment blood and fell with post-treatment tumor TCRbeta clonality. After neoadjuvant nivolumab, PBMC T cell clonality was significantly higher in non-responders than responders.

PBMC libraries mostly used about 450 ng of input genomic DNA, with six replicates per sample. Clones were sequenced by immunoSEQ multiplex PCR, and TCRdb holds only the in-frame ones, with some missing. This sample has some 17,000 clones, with 67% found just once. Details on this clone: Its antigen is not identified.

This chain uses TRBV19 with TRBJ1-2, with D tentatively TRBD1 (6 bases). The specimen comprised PBMCs, sampled before nivolumab (anti-PD-1) treatment. This TCR was sampled from a person between 35 and 79 years old with oral cavity squamous cell carcinoma. The CDR3 sequence: CASSSPGDRREGGYTF. The CDR3 DNA is TGTGCCAGTAGTAGCCCCGGAGACAGGAGGGAGGGCGGCTACACCTTC.